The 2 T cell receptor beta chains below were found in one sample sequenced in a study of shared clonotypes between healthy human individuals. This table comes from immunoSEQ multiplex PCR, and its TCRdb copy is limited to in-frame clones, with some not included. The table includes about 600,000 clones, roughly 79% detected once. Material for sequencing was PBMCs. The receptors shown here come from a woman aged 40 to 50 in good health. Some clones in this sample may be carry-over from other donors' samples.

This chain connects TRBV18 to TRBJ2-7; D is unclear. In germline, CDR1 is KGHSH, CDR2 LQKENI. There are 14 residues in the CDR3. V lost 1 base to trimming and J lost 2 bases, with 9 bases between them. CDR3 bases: TGTGCCAGCTCACCACAAAGGACGGCCTACGAGCAGTACTTC. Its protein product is CASSPQRTAYEQYF.

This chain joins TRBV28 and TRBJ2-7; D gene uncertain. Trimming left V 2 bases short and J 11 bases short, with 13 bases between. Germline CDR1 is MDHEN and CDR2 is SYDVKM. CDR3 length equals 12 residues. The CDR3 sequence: CASSLPDGPKYF. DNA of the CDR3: TGTGCCAGCAGTTTACCGGACGGCCCGAAGTACTTC.